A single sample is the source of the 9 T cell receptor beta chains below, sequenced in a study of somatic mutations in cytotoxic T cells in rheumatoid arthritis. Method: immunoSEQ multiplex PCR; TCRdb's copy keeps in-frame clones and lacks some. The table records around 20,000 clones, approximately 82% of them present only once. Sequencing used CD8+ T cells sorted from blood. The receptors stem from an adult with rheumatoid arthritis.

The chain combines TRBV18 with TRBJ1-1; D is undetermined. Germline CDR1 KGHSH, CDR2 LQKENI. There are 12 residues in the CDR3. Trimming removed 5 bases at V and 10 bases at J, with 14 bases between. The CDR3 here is CASSTNSAVAFF. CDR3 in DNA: TGTGCCAGCTCAACCAATTCGGCTGTAGCTTTCTTT.

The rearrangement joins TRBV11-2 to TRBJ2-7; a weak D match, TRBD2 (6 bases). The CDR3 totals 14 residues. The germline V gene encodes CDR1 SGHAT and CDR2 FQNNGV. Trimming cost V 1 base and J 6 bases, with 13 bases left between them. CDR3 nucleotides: TGTGCCAGCAGCTTAGTACGGGGACTGTCCGAGCAGTACTTC. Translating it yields CASSLVRGLSEQYF.

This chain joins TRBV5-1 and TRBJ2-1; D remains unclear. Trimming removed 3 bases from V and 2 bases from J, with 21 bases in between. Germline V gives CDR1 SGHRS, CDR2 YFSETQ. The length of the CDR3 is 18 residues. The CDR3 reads CASSSAQTLWAPYNEQFF. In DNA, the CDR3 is TGCGCCAGCAGCTCAGCCCAAACCTTGTGGGCCCCCTACAATGAGCAGTTCTTC. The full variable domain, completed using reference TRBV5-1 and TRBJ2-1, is KAGVTQTPRYLIKTRGQQVTLSCSPISGHRSVSWYQQTPGQGLQFLFEYFSETQRNKGNFPGRFSGRQFSNSRSEMNVSTLELGDSALYLCASSSAQTLWAPYNEQFFGPGTRLTVL.

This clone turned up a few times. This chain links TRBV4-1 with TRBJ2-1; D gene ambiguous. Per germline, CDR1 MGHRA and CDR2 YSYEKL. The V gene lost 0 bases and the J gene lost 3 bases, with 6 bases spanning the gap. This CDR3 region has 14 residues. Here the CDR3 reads CASSQEAYYNEQFF. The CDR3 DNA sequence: TGCGCCAGCAGCCAAGAAGCCTACTACAATGAGCAGTTCTTC.

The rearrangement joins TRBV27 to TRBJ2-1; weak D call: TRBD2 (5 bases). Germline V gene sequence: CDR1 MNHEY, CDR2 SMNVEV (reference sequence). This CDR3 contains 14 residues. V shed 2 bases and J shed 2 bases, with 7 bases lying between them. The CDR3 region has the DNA TGTGCCAGCAGTTTAAGCGGCCCCTACAATGAGCAGTTCTTC. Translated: CASSLSGPYNEQFF.

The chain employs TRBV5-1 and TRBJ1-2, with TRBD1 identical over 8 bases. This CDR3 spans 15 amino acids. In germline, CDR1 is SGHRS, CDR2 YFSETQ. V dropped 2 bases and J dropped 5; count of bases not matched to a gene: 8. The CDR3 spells CASSLTRDRIYGYTF. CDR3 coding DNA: TGCGCCAGCAGCTTAACCCGGGACAGGATATATGGCTACACCTTC.

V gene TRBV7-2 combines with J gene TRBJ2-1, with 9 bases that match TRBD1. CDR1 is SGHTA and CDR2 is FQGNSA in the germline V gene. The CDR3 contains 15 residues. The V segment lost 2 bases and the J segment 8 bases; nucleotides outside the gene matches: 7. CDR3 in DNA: TGTGCCAGCAGCTTATGGGGGACAGGGTCCGATGAGCAGTTCTTC. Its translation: CASSLWGTGSDEQFF.

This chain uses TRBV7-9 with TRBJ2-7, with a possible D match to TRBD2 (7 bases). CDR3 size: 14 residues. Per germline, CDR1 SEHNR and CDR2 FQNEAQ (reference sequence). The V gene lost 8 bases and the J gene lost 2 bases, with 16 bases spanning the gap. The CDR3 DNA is TGTGCCAGCGAGATGGGGGGGCTGACCTACGAGCAGTACTTC. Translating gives CASEMGGLTYEQYF.

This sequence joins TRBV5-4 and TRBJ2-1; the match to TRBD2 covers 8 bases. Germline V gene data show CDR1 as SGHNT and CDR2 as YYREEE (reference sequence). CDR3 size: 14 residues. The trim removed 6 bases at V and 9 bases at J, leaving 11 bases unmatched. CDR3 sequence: CASTPAGGSGEQFF. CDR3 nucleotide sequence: TGTGCCAGCACTCCCGCGGGAGGATCGGGTGAGCAGTTCTTC.